This TCR beta chain was obtained from a study of blood T cells in healthy people across ages (dated by TCRdb to about 2015). Some background on the complete study: In model experiments, template switching captured roughly one uniquely barcoded TCR beta cDNA molecule for every two T cells. Using deep sequencing normalized with unique cDNA molecular identifiers, the study measured how TCR beta repertoire diversity changes with age. The donors were split into four age groups: young (average around 16 years), middle-aged (roughly 40), aged (over 55) and long-lived (approximately 80). To avoid experimental bias, donors of different ages were distributed randomly across sequencing lanes. Two additional independent replicas of 1 million unique cDNA reads from the same blood draw were analyzed for two donors (one aged 18 to 30 and one aged 80 or older).

Points on this clonotype: No cognate antigen has been identified for it. No much larger clone exists at a distance of one base, and base qualities are not known.

V loses 3 bases at its end and J loses 11 bases; junction bases beyond the gene matches: 8. The CDR3, cysteine through phenylalanine, is 13 amino acids long. Only the CDR3 part of the read is kept: 39 bases, read in frame from the first base. Study-wide conclusions, independent of this receptor: Compared with the aged group, more naive CD4+ T cells, fewer expanded clones and increased TCR diversity were shown by the long-lived group, suggesting age selection. As age increased, observed TCR beta diversity per million T cells dropped in a roughly linear way, and a significant reduction was already evident by age 40. Total diversity estimates from one million sequenced T cells were considered lower bounds and underestimates. Because donor CMV infection status was unknown, age-related changes in expanded clonotypes were potentially confounded. A strong correlation was found between observed TCR beta diversity and the percentage of naive T cells measured by flow cytometry. Because profiling used bulk unsorted PBMCs, naive and antigen-experienced compartments could not be compared conclusively.

Donors were 35 to 40 systemically healthy Caucasian individuals from Russia aged roughly 6 to 90 years. About 10 milliliters of peripheral blood were drawn from each donor into EDTA-treated Vacutainer tubes. Ficoll-Paque density-gradient centrifugation was used to isolate PBMCs, with at least 6 million obtained per sample. Trizol reagent was used to extract total RNA from the PBMCs, yielding at least 6 micrograms per sample. For every donor, flow cytometry on a PBMC aliquot measured the percentage of naive CD45RAhigh/CD27high T cells. Libraries came from 5' RACE. The reads were generated on an Illumina HiSeq 2500. A second PCR of about 6 to 11 cycles was run with a J-beta primer mix and a sample-barcoded 5' primer. Each TCR beta cDNA molecule received a unique molecular identifier from a template-switch 5' adaptor carrying 12 random nucleotides. At least 2.5 million CDR3-containing paired-end reads were obtained from each sample. All of the RNA was converted into first-strand cDNA using the Mint cDNA synthesis kit, with a TRBC-specific oligonucleotide serving as the primer. Following uracil-DNA glycosylase treatment, a first 18-cycle PCR with universal primers M1SS and BC2_uni_R was performed on all cDNA. The authors' analysis ran thus. For normalization, 1 million high-quality reads were randomly selected from each sample, with every read carrying a distinct molecular identifier. Instead of being binned into consensus sequences, reads with shared molecular identifiers were discarded. MiTCR, set to a Q25 quality threshold and the strictest error-elimination algorithm, was used for CDR3 identification, clonotype clustering and error correction. A nonparametric unseen species model using Euler transformation provided a lower-bound estimate of total TCR beta diversity. The public reads were run again by TCRdb, first through fastp at Q25 and then through MiXCR, and only productive beta chains were kept. A single entry per CDR3 protein holds the most common genes and DNA from its merged rows. The V and J calls shown here were made by TCRdb, not taken from the authors' results. A total of hundreds of thousands of distinct CDR3 sequences appear in this sample, 22% of them only once. The leading ten clones occupy around 21% of the sample.

The V and J genes are TRBV12-3 or TRBV12-4 and TRBJ1-1; 8 bases in the middle match TRBD1. The sequenced sample was blood. The origin of this receptor is a man aged 65 to 79 in good health. The CDR3 in this case is CASSLTGTGAAFF. The nucleotide sequence reads TGTGCCAGCAGTTTGACCGGGACAGGCGCTGCTTTCTTT.